These T cell receptor beta chains were read from a single sample in a study of glioma-infiltrating T cells after dendritic cell vaccination. The protocol was immunoSEQ multiplex PCR, while the TCRdb copy is restricted to in-frame clones and leaves out a portion. The table lists 80,000 to 100,000 clones, around 80% of them singletons. The input for sequencing was blood, taken after dendritic cell vaccination. The source of these receptors is a human donor with glioblastoma. The conserved cysteine and the conserved F or W are not part of the CDR3 here. Fields, in order: V gene, J gene, CDR3 protein.

V: TRBV30; J: TRBJ1-2; CDR3: AWGGVWDYGYT
V: TRBV19; J: TRBJ2-7; CDR3: ASSPQGLHEQY
V: TRBV6-6; J: TRBJ2-2; CDR3: ASSHVAEGGELF
V: TRBV19; J: TRBJ1-1; CDR3: ASIRIPGTEAF
V: TRBV7-2; J: TRBJ2-7; CDR3: ASSGDREDEQY
V: TRBV30; J: TRBJ2-5; CDR3: AWSQDRVVFQETQY
V: TRBV5-5; J: TRBJ2-3; CDR3: ASSPGLASTDTQY
V: TRBV7-6; J: TRBJ2-6; CDR3: ASSLGYLQGSGANVLT
V: TRBV5-1; J: TRBJ1-1; CDR3: ASSSRGGKLPEAF
V: TRBV28; J: TRBJ1-2; CDR3: ASSSIGQAHYGYT
V: TRBV19; J: TRBJ2-3; CDR3: ASTPIGRETDTQY
V: TRBV18; J: TRBJ1-1; CDR3: ASSPANTEAF
V: TRBV2; J: TRBJ1-1; CDR3: ASSDTGNTEAF
V: TRBV29-1; J: TRBJ2-7; CDR3: SFGYSPYEQY
V: TRBV9; J: TRBJ2-1; CDR3: ASSSGQILYNEQF
V: TRBV7-2; J: TRBJ2-7; CDR3: ASRPLGGTYEQY
V: TRBV19; J: TRBJ2-2; CDR3: ASSASRLAGGPTGELF
V: TRBV18; J: TRBJ1-3; CDR3: ASSQATGNSGNTIY
V: TRBV10-3; J: TRBJ2-3; CDR3: AISDAGTSGRMGTDTQY
V: TRBV10-3; J: TRBJ1-1; CDR3: AISVDRNTEAF
V: TRBV7-6; J: TRBJ1-2; CDR3: ASSLFEGSNYGYT
V: TRBV11-2; J: TRBJ1-1; CDR3: ASSLGRGGREDTEAF
V: TRBV5-1; J: TRBJ2-1; CDR3: ASSLGQGDYNEQF
V: TRBV5-1; J: TRBJ2-1; CDR3: ASSREPGQYYNEQF
V: TRBV30; J: TRBJ2-3; CDR3: AWSFKRGGASTDTQY
V: TRBV7-9; J: TRBJ2-7; CDR3: ASSLGWAGADYEQY
V: TRBV19; J: TRBJ2-7; CDR3: ASSPQGLPYEQY
V: TRBV9; J: TRBJ2-7; CDR3: ASSQGTPYEQY
V: TRBV11-2; J: TRBJ2-3; CDR3: ASSLDGDWGGTDTQY
V: TRBV27; J: TRBJ2-7; CDR3: ASSGGIYEQY
V: TRBV20-1; J: TRBJ2-3; CDR3: SASGGGTQY
V: TRBV11-2; J: TRBJ2-7; CDR3: ASSFHYEQY
V: TRBV27; J: TRBJ1-5; CDR3: ASRPGGLGHYSNQPQH
V: TRBV5-1; J: TRBJ2-7; CDR3: ASSLAGTSYEQY
V: TRBV28; J: TRBJ2-7; CDR3: ASSSPGQGKIYEQY
V: TRBV5-6; J: TRBJ2-7; CDR3: ASSLDGGNSEQY
V: TRBV6-5; J: TRBJ1-3; CDR3: ASRPRGSGNTIY
V: TRBV2; J: TRBJ1-6; CDR3: ASSVDRVRSPLH
V: TRBV6-1; J: TRBJ1-1; CDR3: ASSEAWGRTEAF
V: TRBV29-1; J: TRBJ1-2; CDR3: SVNYGGYRA
V: TRBV30; J: TRBJ1-1; CDR3: ACRRGNTEAF
V: TRBV29-1; J: TRBJ1-1; CDR3: SVSGTGRTEAF